This TCR beta chain was recorded in a study of T-cell reconstitution after alpha-beta-depleted transplantation in children listed by TCRdb under 2016. The study in broad terms: T-cell immune reconstitution after TCRalphabeta/CD19-depleted allogeneic hematopoietic cell transplantation in children was quantitatively tracked in the study by means of TCR repertoire profiling.

With respect to this clonotype: The antigen it binds to is not known. The record has no base qualities; no much larger clone is one base away.

Including cysteine and phenylalanine, the CDR3 has 13 amino acids. Only the CDR3 portion is preserved as DNA: 39 bases, with reading frame beginning at the first base. Trimming takes 6 bases from V and 6 bases from J, and the germline ends sit 12 bases apart. Library creation used PCR. Instrument on record: Illumina HiSeq 2500. Molecular barcoding was employed in the preparation of TCR libraries, with unique molecular identifiers being used to normalize TCRbeta repertoire quantification. TCRdb redid the processing of the public reads, applying fastp at Q25 and MiXCR, and retained in-frame beta chains. Each CDR3 protein appears once, grouped with its most common genes and DNA. This sample lists about 610,000 distinct CDR3 sequences; under 12% were detected once. 3.5% to 5% of the sample is in the top ten clones.

Source: PBMCs from the stem cell graft donor, taken from the stem cell graft. Recombination connected TRBV12-3 or TRBV12-4 to TRBJ2-1, with the D gene not confidently named. This clonotype was obtained from a human donor who donated a stem cell graft to a child with acute myeloid leukemia. The DNA sequence follows: TGTGCCAGCAGCCAATCCTTAATCAATGAGCAGTTCTTC. Protein translation: CASSQSLINEQFF.